Reported below is one TCR beta chain. Losses at the gene ends were 6 bases for V and 1 base for J; bases not matched to a gene: 5. Germline CDR1 LNHDA, CDR2 SQIVND (reference sequence). This CDR3 is 15 amino acids long. Original data processing: Estimated nucleated cell counts came from reference gene primer amplification. Sequenced by immunoSEQ multiplex PCR; TCRdb stores in-frame clones only, minus some. V, J and clone size were drawn from that table, and D and trimming were deduced from the DNA. Counted here are approximately 89,000 clones, 85% to 95% occurring once; the ten biggest clones make up 6.3%. This sample stems from a study of blood T cell repertoires in COVID-19. Study context: T cells, B-cell-depleted T cells, or PBMCs provided the cDNA or gDNA that served as material.

The chain employs TRBV19 and TRBJ1-5; 8 bases are a match to TRBD1. This sequence originates from a woman aged 60-75 years with active COVID-19. Sequencing was carried out using peripheral blood. This CDR3 reads CASRQGGTSNQPQHF. DNA of the CDR3: TGTGCCAGTAGACAGGGGGGAACAAGCAATCAGCCCCAGCATTTT.